This TCR beta chain appears in the sequencing data of a study of blood T cell repertoires in COVID-19. Germline CDR1 SQVTM, CDR2 ANQGSEA. V lost 5 bases and J lost 4; bases outside the gene matches: 7. CDR3 length: 14 amino acids. Generated by immunoSEQ multiplex PCR, the TCRdb table keeps only in-frame clones and is missing some. The table shows about 340,000 clones, with 92% occurring only once. The rearrangement uses TRBV29-1 and TRBJ1-4, with TRBD1 matching over 7 bases. Specimen: PBMCs or T cells enriched from blood (not recorded which). The receptor was isolated from a woman in her 30s who had recovered from COVID-19. In nucleotides, the CDR3 is TGCAGCGTTTTACAGGGGACGGATAATGAAAAACTGTTTTTT. Amino acids: CSVLQGTDNEKLFF.